This TCR beta chain was captured by sequencing in a study of regulatory T cells in long-lasting Graves disease. Sample time point: newly diagnosed GD, antithyroid drugs for less than 3 months. RNA isolated from PBMCs was used to make the TCR library. Looked up from germline, CDR1 is DFQATT and CDR2 is SNEGSKA (reference sequence). The CDR3 totals 16 residues. V lost 0 bases and J lost 5; bases outside the gene matches: 8. This clonotype came up many times. The TCR beta library used iRepertoire HTBI primers with Arm-PCR amplification of CDR3. Each CDR3 protein gets one entry after TCRdb re-called the multiplex PCR reads with MiXCR. The sample lists roughly 560,000 distinct CDR3 sequences, about 16% occurring once. The sample was also linked to a second study, of T cells in Graves' hyperthyroidism and ophthalmopathy.

This chain joins TRBV20-1 and TRBJ2-3; TRBD2 matches 10 bases. The receptor comes from a woman between 40 and 65 years old with Graves disease. Sequenced here: peripheral blood mononuclear cells (PBMCs), sampled at new diagnosis, from a patient treated with antithyroid drugs. CDR3 residues: CSARDSSGGAGDTQYF. The CDR3 coding sequence is TGCAGTGCTAGAGATTCCAGCGGGGGGGCCGGAGATACGCAGTATTTT.